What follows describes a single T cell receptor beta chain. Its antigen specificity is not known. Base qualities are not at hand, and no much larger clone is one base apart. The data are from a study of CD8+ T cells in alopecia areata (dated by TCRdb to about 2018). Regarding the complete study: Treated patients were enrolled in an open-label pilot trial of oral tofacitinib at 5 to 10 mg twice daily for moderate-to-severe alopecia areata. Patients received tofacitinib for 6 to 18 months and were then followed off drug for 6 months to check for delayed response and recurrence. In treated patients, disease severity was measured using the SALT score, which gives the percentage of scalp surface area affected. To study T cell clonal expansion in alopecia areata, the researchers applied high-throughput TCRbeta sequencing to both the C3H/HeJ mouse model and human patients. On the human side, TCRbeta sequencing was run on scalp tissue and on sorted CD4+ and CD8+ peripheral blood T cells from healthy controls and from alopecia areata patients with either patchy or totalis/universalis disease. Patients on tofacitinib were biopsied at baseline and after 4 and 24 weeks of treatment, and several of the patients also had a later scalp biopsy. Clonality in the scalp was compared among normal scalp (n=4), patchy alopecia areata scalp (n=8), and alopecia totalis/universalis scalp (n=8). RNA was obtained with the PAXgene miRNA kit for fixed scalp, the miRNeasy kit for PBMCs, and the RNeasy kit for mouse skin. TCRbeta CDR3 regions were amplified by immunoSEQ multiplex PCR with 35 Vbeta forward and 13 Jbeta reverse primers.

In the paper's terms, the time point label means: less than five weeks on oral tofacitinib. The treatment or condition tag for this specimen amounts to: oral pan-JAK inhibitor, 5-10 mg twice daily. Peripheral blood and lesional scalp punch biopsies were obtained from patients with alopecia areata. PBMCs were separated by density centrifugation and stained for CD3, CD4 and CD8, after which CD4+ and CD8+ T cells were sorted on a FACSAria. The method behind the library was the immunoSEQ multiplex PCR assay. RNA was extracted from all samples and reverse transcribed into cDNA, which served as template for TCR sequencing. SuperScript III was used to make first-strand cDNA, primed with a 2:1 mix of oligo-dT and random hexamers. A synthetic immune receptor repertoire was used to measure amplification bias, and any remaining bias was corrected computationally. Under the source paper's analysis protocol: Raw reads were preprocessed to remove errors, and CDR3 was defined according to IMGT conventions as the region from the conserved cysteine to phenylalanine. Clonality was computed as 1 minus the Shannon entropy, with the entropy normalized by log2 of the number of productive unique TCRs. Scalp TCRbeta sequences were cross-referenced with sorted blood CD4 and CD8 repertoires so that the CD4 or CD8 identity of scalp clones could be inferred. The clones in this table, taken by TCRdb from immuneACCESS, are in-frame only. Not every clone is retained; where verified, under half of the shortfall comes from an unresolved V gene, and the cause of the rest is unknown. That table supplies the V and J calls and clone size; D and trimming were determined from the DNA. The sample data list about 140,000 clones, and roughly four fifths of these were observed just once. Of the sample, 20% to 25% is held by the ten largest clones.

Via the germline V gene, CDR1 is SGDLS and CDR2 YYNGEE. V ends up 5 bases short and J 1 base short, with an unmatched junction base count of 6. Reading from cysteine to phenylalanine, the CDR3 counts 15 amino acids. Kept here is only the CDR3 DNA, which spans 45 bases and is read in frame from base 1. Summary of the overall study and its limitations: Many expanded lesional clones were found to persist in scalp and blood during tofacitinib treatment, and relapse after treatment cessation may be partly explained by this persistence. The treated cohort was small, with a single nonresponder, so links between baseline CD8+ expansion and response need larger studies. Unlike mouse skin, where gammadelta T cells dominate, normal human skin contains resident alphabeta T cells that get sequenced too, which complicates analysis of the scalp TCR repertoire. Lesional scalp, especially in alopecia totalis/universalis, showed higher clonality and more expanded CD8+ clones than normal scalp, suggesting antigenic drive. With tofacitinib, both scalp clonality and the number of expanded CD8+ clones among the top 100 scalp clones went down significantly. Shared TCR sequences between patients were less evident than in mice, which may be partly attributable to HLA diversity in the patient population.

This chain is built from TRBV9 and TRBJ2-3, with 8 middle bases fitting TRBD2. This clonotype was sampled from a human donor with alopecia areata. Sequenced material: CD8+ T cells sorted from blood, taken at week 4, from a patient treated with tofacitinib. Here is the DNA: TGTGCCAGCAGTGATAGCGGGGTTGGCACAGATACGCAGTATTTT. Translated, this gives CASSDSGVGTDTQYF. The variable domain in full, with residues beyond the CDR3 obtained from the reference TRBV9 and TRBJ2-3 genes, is DSGVTQTPKHLITATGQRVTLRCSPRSGDLSVYWYQQSLDQGLQFLIQYYNGEERAKGNILERFSAQQFPDLHSELNLSSLELGDSALYFCASSDSGVGTDTQYFGPGTRLTVL.